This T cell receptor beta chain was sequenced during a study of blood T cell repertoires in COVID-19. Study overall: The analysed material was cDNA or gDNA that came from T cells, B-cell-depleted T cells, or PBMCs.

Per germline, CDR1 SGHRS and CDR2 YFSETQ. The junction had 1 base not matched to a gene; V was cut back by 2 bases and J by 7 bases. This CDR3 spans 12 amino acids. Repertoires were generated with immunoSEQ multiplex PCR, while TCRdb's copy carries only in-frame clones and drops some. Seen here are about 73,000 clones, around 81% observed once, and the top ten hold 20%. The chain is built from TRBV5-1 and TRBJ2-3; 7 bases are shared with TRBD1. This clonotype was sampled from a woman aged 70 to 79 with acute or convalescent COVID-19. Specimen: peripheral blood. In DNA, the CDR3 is TGCGCCAGCAGCTTACAGGGGAATACGCAGTATTTT. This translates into CASSLQGNTQYF. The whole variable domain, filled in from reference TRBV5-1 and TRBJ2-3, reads KAGVTQTPRYLIKTRGQQVTLSCSPISGHRSVSWYQQTPGQGLQFLFEYFSETQRNKGNFPGRFSGRQFSNSRSEMNVSTLELGDSALYLCASSLQGNTQYFGPGTRLTVL.